This TCR beta chain is from a study of T cells in Graves' hyperthyroidism and ophthalmopathy. RNA transcripts were the template for amplifying TCR beta CDR3 regions. HTBI primers were used for first-round RT-PCR of the TCR CDR3. TCRdb fed the multiplex PCR reads into MiXCR, producing one record per CDR3 protein. This table holds 490,000 or so distinct CDR3 sequences, 35% to 50% found once. Looked up from germline, CDR1 is SSHAT and CDR2 is FNYEAQ (reference sequence). The CDR3 has 14 residues. As regards this clonotype: Antigen unknown.

Findings of the study overall: A model using 13 V-J features told ophthalmopathy apart from stable hyperthyroidism.

This chain uses TRBV7-7 with TRBJ2-5; 9 bases are a match to TRBD2. This TCR was recovered from an adult woman with Graves' disease, either hyperthyroidism or ophthalmopathy (not recorded which). The material sequenced was peripheral blood or thyroid tissue (not recorded which). CDR3 bases: TGTGCTAGCGGCCTAGCGGGAAGTGGGGAGACCCAGTACTTC. This translates into CASGLAGSGETQYF.